Included here is one T cell receptor (beta chain) sequence, with context. This clonotype has at least ten counts. Which antigen it targets is not known. Base qualities are not recorded, but no much larger clone differs from it by a single base. The data were produced on an Illumina HiSeq 1500. The public reads were reprocessed in TCRdb via fastp at Q25 and MiXCR, keeping in-frame beta chains. For every CDR3 protein sequence, its rows merge into one entry that carries the most common genes and DNA. A total of almost 500,000 distinct CDR3 sequences appear in this sample, around 10% of them only once. Together, the top ten hold about 10% of the sample. The data derive from a study of T cell repertoires in cytomegalovirus infection (dated by TCRdb to between 2017 and 2020). About the study as a whole: The HLA type of each donor mattered for the analysis, because public TCR beta signatures pointed to carriage of CMV infection along with the matching HLA type.

What the work shows at the level of the full study, not this receptor alone: The ex vivo response was dominated by HLA-C-restricted CMV-specific TCR beta clonotypes, and the single most frequent clonotype in two of eight donors was supplied by these HLA-C-restricted clonotypes. Carriers of CMV infection plus the relevant HLA type were discriminated by the cumulative frequency of public TCR beta family members in the study cohort and in an independent approximately 340-donor cohort.

CDR1 and CDR2 were assigned from the germline V gene (reference sequence) as SGHNT and YYREEE. Trimming takes 4 bases off V and 6 bases off J; junction bases not matched to a gene: 11. Taken from cysteine to phenylalanine, the CDR3 has 16 residues. Only the CDR3 DNA stays, 48 bases, in frame from base 1. The sample comprised PBMCs. The chain was built from TRBV5-4 and TRBJ2-5; TRBD2 agrees with 11 junctional bases. The origin of this receptor is a human donor in good health (CMV status not recorded). Some clones in this sample may be carry-over from other donors' samples. At the DNA level, the sequence is TGTGCCAGCAGCCCCGGGACTAGCGGAGTAGGTCAGACCCAGTACTTC. The encoded protein is CASSPGTSGVGQTQYF.